This T cell receptor (beta chain) was recovered during a study of OX40 agonist ivuxolimab in advanced cancers. Germline CDR1 is LNHDA and CDR2 is SQIVND (reference sequence). Trimming pared 2 bases from V and 5 bases from J, leaving 18 bases between. The CDR3 spans 17 residues. Study conclusions and caveats: With doses of 0.1 to 3.0 mg/kg, CD4+ and CD8+ blood T cells had undergone clonal expansion by week 6.

The protocol was immunoSEQ multiplex PCR, while the TCRdb copy is restricted to in-frame clones and leaves out a portion. The table records tens of thousands of clones, 88% of them present only once. Worth noting for this clone: Its cognate antigen is unknown.

The V call is TRBV19, the J call TRBJ2-2, with D possibly matching TRBD2 (5 bases). The clonotype originates from an adult with an advanced solid tumor such as melanoma, head and neck, liver or kidney cancer. Sequencing was performed on CD4+ or CD8+ T cells sorted from blood, taken in a trial of the OX40 agonist ivuxolimab. The CDR3 sequence is CASSIIPGLIQTGELFF. The CDR3 coding sequence is TGTGCCAGTAGTATAATCCCAGGACTGATCCAAACCGGGGAGCTGTTTTTT.